The 26 T cell receptor beta chains listed next were all sequenced from one sample in a study of CD8+CD57+ T cells in acquired aplastic anemia. Genomic DNA, the template, was used for profiling of the TCR beta VDJ and CDR3. One entry per CDR3 protein, called by TCRdb with MiXCR from the reads. Of 150,000 to 200,000 distinct CDR3 sequences in the sample, 40% to 50% were seen once. Sequencing was done on a sample of sorted CD4+, CD8+, or CD8+CD57+ T cells (not recorded which) from PBMCs. All receptors derive from a human donor in good health.

About this clonotype: A much bigger clone sits one base away, suggesting this may be a read error. The chain has TRBV6-5 and TRBJ2-3; D uncertain. This CDR3 contains 14 residues. The germline V gene encodes CDR1 MNHEY and CDR2 SVGAGI. The CDR3 spells CANSFRSAQDTQYF. The CDR3, as DNA: TGTGCCAACAGTTTCCGATCGGCGCAAGATACGCAGTATTTT.

The chain employs TRBV18 and TRBJ2-7; D is uncertain. The CDR3 totals 14 residues. Germline V gene sequence: CDR1 KGHSH, CDR2 LQKENI. Trimming pared 2 bases from V and 6 bases from J, leaving 14 bases between. The CDR3 bases are TGTGCCAGCTCACCAAAAGACACCTTCGGCGAGCAGTACTTC. This encodes CASSPKDTFGEQYF.

The chain combines TRBV5-1 with TRBJ1-2; D uncertain. V was pared by 4 bases and J by 6 bases, with 10 bases between. The germline V gene has CDR1 SGHRS and CDR2 YFSETQ. CDR3 length: 12 residues. The CDR3 here is CASSTFQDGYTF. The CDR3 DNA sequence: TGCGCCAGCAGCACCTTTCAAGATGGCTACACCTTC. Looking up the rest from reference TRBV5-1 and TRBJ1-2 gives the full variable domain: KAGVTQTPRYLIKTRGQQVTLSCSPISGHRSVSWYQQTPGQGLQFLFEYFSETQRNKGNFPGRFSGRQFSNSRSEMNVSTLELGDSALYLCASSTFQDGYTFGSGTRLTVV.

This clonotype was detected many times. The gene calls are TRBV20-1 and TRBJ2-5; 11 bases are shared with TRBD2. Germline loops: CDR1 DFQATT, CDR2 SNEGSKA (reference sequence). V trimming: 1 base; J trimming: 5 bases; junction bases outside the gene matches: 9. This CDR3 spans 16 amino acids. CDR3 protein: CSARVLAGGPKETQYF. As DNA, the CDR3 is TGCAGTGCTAGAGTGTTAGCGGGAGGGCCTAAGGAGACCCAGTACTTC.

This rearrangement joins TRBV15 to TRBJ1-2; 9 positions match TRBD1. Per the germline V gene, CDR1 is LNHNV and CDR2 is YYDKDF (reference sequence). Trimming removed 10 bases from V and 5 bases from J; junction bases left unmatched: 11. The CDR3 has 14 residues. The CDR3 coding sequence is TGTGCCAGCAGTTTTACAGGGGGCGGGTATGGCTACACCTTC. Amino acids: CASSFTGGGYGYTF.

About this clonotype itself: Just one base apart from a much larger clone, this may be a read error. V and J are TRBV11-3 and TRBJ2-1; 7 bases agree with TRBD2. This CDR3 is 13 amino acids long. Per the germline V gene, CDR1 is SGHNT and CDR2 is YENEEA. This chain's CDR3 is CASVGRSDNGQFF. CDR3 DNA: TGTGCCAGCGTCGGGAGGAGCGACAATGGGCAGTTCTTC. The full variable domain, rest sourced from reference TRBV11-3 and TRBJ2-1, is EAGVVQSPRYKIIEKKQPVAFWCNPISGHNTLYWYLQNLGQGPELLIRYENEEAVDDSQLPKDRFSAERLKGVDSTLKIQPAELGDSAVYLCASVGRSDNGQFFGPGTRLTVL.

The chain has TRBV5-4 and TRBJ2-7; 9 bases match TRBD1. Germline-derived CDR1 and CDR2 are SGHNT and YYREEE (reference sequence). The CDR3 is 13 residues long. V lost 4 bases and J lost 5; bases outside the gene matches: 4. This CDR3 reads CASSGGQGHEQYF. CDR3 nucleotides: TGTGCCAGCAGCGGGGGACAGGGACACGAGCAGTACTTC.

V usage is TRBV24-1 and J usage is TRBJ2-5; 7 positions match TRBD1. J lost 2 bases, V lost 0 bases, and 5 bases had no gene match. This CDR3 is 16 amino acids long. Germline CDR1 KGHDR, CDR2 SFDVKD. Here the CDR3 DNA reads TGTGCCACCAGTGATTTGGAGACAGGGCGGCAAGAGACCCAGTACTTC. Its protein is CATSDLETGRQETQYF.

The table lists this clonotype with many counts. The chain joins TRBV4-2 to TRBJ1-4, with a possible D match to TRBD1 (6 bases). Trimming pared 1 base from V and 7 bases from J, leaving 13 bases between. Germline V CDR1 and CDR2: LGHNA, YNFKEQ. The CDR3 consists of 15 residues. The CDR3 sequence is CASSQVQGLGEKLFF. The CDR3 DNA reads TGTGCCAGCAGCCAAGTCCAGGGGCTCGGTGAAAAACTGTTTTTT.

This chain joins TRBV19 and TRBJ1-2; D call uncertain. Trimming took off 6 bases at V and 8 bases at J, with 16 bases between the two ends. Germline assignment: CDR1 LNHDA and CDR2 SQIVND (reference sequence). The CDR3 runs 13 residues. DNA for the CDR3: TGTGCCAGTAGCCAAGGGCCAAACGGCGGCTACACCTTC. This sequence encodes CASSQGPNGGYTF.

The V and J genes are TRBV10-3 and TRBJ1-1, with unresolved D. The CDR3 sequence is 14 residues long. Looked up from germline, CDR1 is ENHRY and CDR2 is SYGVKD. Trimming shortened V by 7 bases and J by 4 bases, and 16 bases separated the two germline ends. CDR3 in DNA: TGTGCCATCACCAAGGACGTTTCGGGCACTGAAGCTTTCTTT. Amino acid sequence: CAITKDVSGTEAFF.

A single count supports this clonotype. Relative to the germline gene, one junction end is altered; a read error may explain this. V gene TRBV10-3 combines with J gene TRBJ2-7, with D tentatively TRBD1 (6 bases). Germline CDR1 is ENHRY and CDR2 is SYGVKD. The length of the CDR3 is 11 residues. Here the CDR3 reads CASSMDSHIPF. DNA for the CDR3: TGTGCCAGCAGCATGGACAGCCACATTCCTTTC.

The rearrangement uses TRBV11-2 and TRBJ1-2, with 10 bases lining up with TRBD1. Trimming at V came to 4 bases and at J to 10 bases, leaving 6 bases not matched to a gene. Germline CDR1 reads SGHAT; CDR2 reads FQNNGV. CDR3 size: 13 residues. The CDR3, as DNA: TGTGCCAGCAGCTCATCCGGGACAGGGGCCTACACCTTC. Translating gives CASSSSGTGAYTF.

The chain has TRBV4-2 and TRBJ2-1, with a possible D match to TRBD2 (6 bases). CDR3 size: 15 residues. The germline V gene has CDR1 LGHNA and CDR2 YNFKEQ. V dropped 1 base and J dropped 15 bases, with 22 bases sitting between them. CDR3 bases: TGTGCCAGCAGCCAAGTGACTAGTTGGGTGAGGAAGCCGTTCTTC. Its protein is CASSQVTSWVRKPFF.

This clonotype was found many times. The V call is TRBV20-1, the J call TRBJ2-1; TRBD2 agrees at 7 bases. The CDR3 totals 14 residues. The ends lost 4 bases at V and 8 bases at J; junction bases unmatched: 11. Per germline, CDR1 DFQATT and CDR2 SNEGSKA (reference sequence). CDR3 sequence reads: CSAKLSGNRDEQFF. CDR3 nucleotides: TGCAGTGCTAAATTAAGCGGGAATCGCGATGAGCAGTTCTTC.

A note on this clonotype: This may come from a read error, since a much larger clone is one base off. V and J are TRBV5-1 and TRBJ1-1, with D perhaps TRBD1 (5 bases). CDR1 is SGHRS, CDR2 YFSETQ, per germline. CDR3 size: 16 residues. CDR3: CASSLAKDNLNTDAFF. CDR3 sequence (DNA): TGCGCCAGCAGCTTGGCCAAGGACAATCTGAACACTGACGCTTTCTTT.

This clonotype was detected many times. The chain uses TRBV20-1 and TRBJ2-7, with TRBD2 as a possible D gene (6 bases). Trimming cost V 6 bases and J 8 bases, with 23 bases left between them. The CDR3 is 14 residues long. From germline, CDR1 is DFQATT and CDR2 SNEGSKA (reference sequence). CDR3 loop: CSAPSLASLTKQYF. The CDR3 bases are TGCAGTGCCCCTTCCCTAGCGAGCCTTACGAAGCAGTACTTC.

The genes are TRBV20-1 and TRBJ1-2; 9 nucleotides match TRBD1. The CDR3 contains 14 residues. Trimming removed 3 bases from V and 4 bases from J; junction bases left unmatched: 6. In germline, CDR1 is DFQATT, CDR2 SNEGSKA (reference sequence). The CDR3 region is CSAREDRGGYGYTF. CDR3 nucleotide sequence: TGCAGTGCTAGGGAGGACAGGGGCGGCTATGGCTACACCTTC.

The genes are TRBV24-1 and TRBJ2-5; 9 nucleotides line up with TRBD2. After removal of 4 bases from V and 5 bases from J, the junction contained 7 bases not matched to a gene. The CDR3 extends over 15 amino acids. The germline V gene has CDR1 KGHDR and CDR2 SFDVKD. CDR3 protein: CATSDSGTSRETQYF. The CDR3 DNA follows: TGTGCCACCAGTGACAGCGGGACTAGCCGGGAGACCCAGTACTTC.

This clonotype was seen ten or more times. This chain connects TRBV10-3 to TRBJ2-7; the D gene is possibly TRBD1 (6 bases). With 5 bases removed from V and 0 bases from J, the gap between germline ends came to 14 bases. The CDR3 is 15 amino acids. Germline V lookup: CDR1 ENHRY, CDR2 SYGVKD. Written as DNA, the CDR3 is TGTGCCATCAGTAGACAAACAGGGATCTCCTACGAGCAGTACTTC. It codes for CAISRQTGISYEQYF.

There are a few counts of this clonotype. V usage is TRBV19 and J usage is TRBJ1-5; a possible D gene is TRBD1 (5 bases). Germline V gene sequence: CDR1 LNHDA, CDR2 SQIVND (reference sequence). CDR3 length: 13 residues. V was shortened by 8 bases and J by 4 bases, with 12 bases between the two germline ends. This CDR3 is CASHGTENQPQHF. As DNA, the CDR3 is TGTGCCAGTCACGGGACGGAGAATCAGCCCCAGCATTTT.

V is TRBV20-1 and J is TRBJ2-5, with TRBD1 matching 7 bases. The CDR3 loop spans 13 amino acids. CDR1 is DFQATT, CDR2 SNEGSKA, per germline (reference sequence). The junction had 10 bases not matched to a gene; V was cut back by 5 bases and J by 7 bases. CDR3 loop: CSAPRTGRGTQYF. CDR3 coding DNA: TGCAGTGCTCCCCGGACAGGCCGAGGGACCCAGTACTTC.

This clonotype appeared many times. The chain is built from TRBV20-1 and TRBJ2-3; TRBD2 agrees at 8 bases. CDR1 and CDR2 (germline): DFQATT, SNEGSKA (reference sequence). Trimming cost V 0 bases and J 4 bases; bases outside gene matches: 9. The CDR3 covers 16 residues. In DNA form, the CDR3 reads TGCAGTGCTAGAGATTGGGGAGCCGGGAGGGCAGATACGCAGTATTTT. Residues: CSARDWGAGRADTQYF.

This clonotype was seen ten or more times. The chain carries TRBV2 and TRBJ2-1; possibly TRBD1 for D (5 bases). The CDR3 extends over 13 amino acids. The V gene lost 5 bases and the J gene lost 5 bases, with 10 bases spanning the gap. CDR1 and CDR2 (germline): SNHLY, FYNNEI. CDR3 DNA sequence: TGTGCCAGCAGTACCGGCAGGGACAATGAGCAGTTCTTC. Residues: CASSTGRDNEQFF.

The chain is built from TRBV2 and TRBJ1-4, with D perhaps matching TRBD1 (5 bases). Trimming removed 3 bases from V and 4 bases from J, with 12 bases in between. This CDR3 region has 15 residues. Germline values: CDR1 SNHLY, CDR2 FYNNEI. CDR3 bases: TGTGCCAGCAGTGATACACTGGGGCGTAATGAAAAACTGTTTTTT. Translated, it gives CASSDTLGRNEKLFF.

In its sample, this clonotype was seen many times. The V gene is TRBV20-1, the J gene TRBJ2-1, with 7 bases matching TRBD2. The CDR3 contains 16 residues. Trimming took 1 base from V and 0 from J; bases not matched to a gene: 6. The V gene's germline CDR1 is DFQATT and CDR2 SNEGSKA (reference sequence). The CDR3 DNA follows: TGCAGTGCTAGAGGCTGGGGCGGGAGCTCCTACAATGAGCAGTTCTTC. Translating gives CSARGWGGSSYNEQFF.